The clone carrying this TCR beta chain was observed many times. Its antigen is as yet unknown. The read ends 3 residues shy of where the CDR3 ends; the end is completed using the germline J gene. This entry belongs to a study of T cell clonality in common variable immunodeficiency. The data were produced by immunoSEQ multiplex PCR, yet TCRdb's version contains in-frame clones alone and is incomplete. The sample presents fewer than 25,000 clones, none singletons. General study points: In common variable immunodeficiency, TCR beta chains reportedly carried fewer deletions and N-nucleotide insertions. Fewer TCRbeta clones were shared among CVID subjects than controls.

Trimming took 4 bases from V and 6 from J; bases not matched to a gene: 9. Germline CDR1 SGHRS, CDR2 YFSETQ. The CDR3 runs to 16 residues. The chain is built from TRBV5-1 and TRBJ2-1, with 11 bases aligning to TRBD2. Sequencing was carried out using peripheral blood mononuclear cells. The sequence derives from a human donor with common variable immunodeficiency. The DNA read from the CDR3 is TGCGCCAGCAGCCTAACCCCGGGACTAGCGGTCAATGAG. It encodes CASSLTPGLAVNE. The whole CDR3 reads CASSLTPGLAVNEQFF. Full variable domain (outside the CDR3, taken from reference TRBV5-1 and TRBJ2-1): KAGVTQTPRYLIKTRGQQVTLSCSPISGHRSVSWYQQTPGQGLQFLFEYFSETQRNKGNFPGRFSGRQFSNSRSEMNVSTLELGDSALYLCASSLTPGLAVNEQFFGPGTRLTVL.